Each of the 21 T cell receptor beta chains below was sequenced from the same sample in a study of T-cell reconstitution after alpha-beta-depleted transplantation in children. TCRbeta library preparation incorporated unique molecular identifiers. TCRdb fed the PCR reads into MiXCR, producing one record per CDR3 protein. The sample records 380,000 or so distinct CDR3 sequences, about an eighth being singletons. The input for sequencing was PBMCs, taken from the stem cell graft. The receptors come from a human donor who donated a stem cell graft to a child with Fanconi anemia.

In this sample, this clonotype turned up a few times. The V call is TRBV18, the J call TRBJ1-4, with D possibly matching TRBD1 (5 bases). The germline V gene encodes CDR1 KGHSH and CDR2 LQKENI. This CDR3 comprises 13 residues. Trimming left V 3 bases short and J 8 bases short, with 10 bases between. The CDR3 region is CASSPSRGEKLFF. The CDR3 DNA is TGTGCCAGCTCACCTTCGCGGGGGGAAAAACTGTTTTTT.

This clonotype was observed at least ten times. The V gene is TRBV11-2, the J gene TRBJ2-1, with 9 bases aligning to TRBD2. This CDR3 spans 16 amino acids. Losses at the gene ends were 5 bases for V and 4 bases for J; bases not matched to a gene: 9. Germline V lookup: CDR1 SGHAT, CDR2 FQNNGV. The CDR3 spells CASSTREAGGYNEQFF. For the CDR3, the DNA is TGTGCCAGCAGCACCAGAGAGGCGGGGGGGTACAATGAGCAGTTCTTC.

V and J are TRBV12-3 or TRBV12-4 and TRBJ1-5, with 9 bases matching TRBD1. This CDR3 is built from 15 residues. Losses at the gene ends were 10 bases for V and 1 base for J; bases not matched to a gene: 8. CDR3 region: CATTTGGPSNQPQHF. In DNA form, the CDR3 reads TGTGCCACGACAACAGGGGGCCCAAGCAATCAGCCCCAGCATTTT.

This clonotype was detected only a few times. This chain uses TRBV3-1 with TRBJ2-3, with D perhaps matching TRBD2 (5 bases). Germline CDR1 and CDR2: LGHDT and YNNKEL (reference sequence). Trimming shortened V by 0 bases and J by 3 bases, and 7 bases separated the two germline ends. The CDR3 is 14 residues long. The CDR3 coding sequence is TGTGCCAGCAGCCAAGAAGGACTTACAGATACGCAGTATTTT. As protein: CASSQEGLTDTQYF.

This clonotype was found many times. The rearrangement uses TRBV5-8 and TRBJ2-6; tentatively, D is TRBD1 (6 bases). The CDR3 is made up of 10 amino acids. CDR1 and CDR2 from the germline V gene are SGHTS and YDEGEE. Deletions cut 0 bases from V and 18 bases from J, with 7 bases between. The CDR3 spells CASSLDRETF. The CDR3 DNA is TGTGCCAGCAGCTTGGACAGGGAGACTTTC.

The V gene is TRBV20-1, the J gene TRBJ2-1; 8 nucleotides line up with TRBD1. V shed 2 bases, J shed 0 bases, and the junction held 3 bases outside the gene matches. This CDR3 is 15 amino acids long. CDR1 is DFQATT, CDR2 SNEGSKA, per germline (reference sequence). The CDR3 DNA sequence: TGCAGTGCTAGACGGACAGGGCTCTCCTACAATGAGCAGTTCTTC. Its protein product is CSARRTGLSYNEQFF.

This clonotype was found many times. The chain links TRBV12-3 or TRBV12-4 to TRBJ2-4, with D tentatively TRBD1 or TRBD2 (5 bases each). The CDR3 has 14 residues. Trimming removed 0 bases at V and 9 bases at J, with 12 bases between. The CDR3 DNA reads TGTGCCAGCAGTTTAGCCCGGACTGGGGCCATTCAGTACTTC. Its protein product is CASSLARTGAIQYF.

This clonotype was detected only a few times. The J gene is TRBJ1-2, the V gene TRBV30; D is undetermined. The ends were cut back, 0 bases at V and 5 bases at J, with 7 bases in the middle. The CDR3 sequence is 12 residues long. The germline gives CDR1 GTSNPN, CDR2 SVGIG (reference sequence). CDR3 protein: CAWSVGGYGYTF. The CDR3 bases are TGTGCCTGGAGTGTGGGAGGGTATGGCTACACCTTC.

The CDR3, as DNA: TGTGCCAGCAGTTACGGGGCAGGGGGCGACACTGAAGCTTTCTTT. This translates into CASSYGAGGDTEAFF. The genes are TRBV6-5 and TRBJ1-1; 8 positions match TRBD1. The length of the CDR3 is 15 residues. V gave up 2 bases and J gave up 3 bases; unmatched junction bases: 5. CDR1 is MNHEY and CDR2 is SVGAGI in the germline V gene.

The chain carries TRBV20-1 and TRBJ1-5; D is uncertain. V was pared by 1 base and J by 1 base, with 8 bases between. CDR1 is DFQATT, CDR2 SNEGSKA, per germline (reference sequence). This CDR3 is built from 14 residues. DNA of the CDR3: TGCAGTGCTAGAGGAGGCGGGAGCAATCAGCCCCAGCATTTT. Protein: CSARGGGSNQPQHF.

There are a few counts of this clonotype. The chain is built from TRBV28 and TRBJ2-1; the match to TRBD1 covers 8 bases. This CDR3 is built from 14 residues. The trim removed 4 bases at V and 12 bases at J, leaving 11 bases unmatched. CDR1 is MDHEN and CDR2 is SYDVKM in the germline V gene. CDR3 DNA sequence: TGTGCCAGCAGTTCGGGACAGGCGGATCAGGGGCAGTTCTTC. This encodes CASSSGQADQGQFF.

The chain joins TRBV5-6 to TRBJ2-3; TRBD2 aligns across 9 bases. This CDR3 comprises 17 residues. V lost 0 bases, J lost 0 bases, and 5 bases stayed unmatched. Germline values: CDR1 SGHDT, CDR2 YYEEEE. The CDR3 is CASSLELAGISTDTQYF. For the CDR3, the DNA is TGTGCCAGCAGCTTGGAGCTAGCGGGGATTAGCACAGATACGCAGTATTTT.

This clonotype was found a few times. The rearrangement joins TRBV9 to TRBJ2-1, with 7 bases that match TRBD2. The CDR3 is 15 residues long. Germline V CDR1 and CDR2: SGDLS, YYNGEE. The J segment lost 4 bases and the V segment lost 3 bases, leaving 7 bases of the junction unmatched. The chain's CDR3 is CASSAAGVQYNEQFF. The CDR3 bases are TGTGCCAGCAGCGCTGCGGGAGTCCAATACAATGAGCAGTTCTTC.

V gene TRBV20-1 combines with J gene TRBJ1-2; no clear D. Trimming took 3 bases from V and 3 from J, leaving 11 bases between them. The CDR3 runs to 13 residues. Germline V gives CDR1 DFQATT, CDR2 SNEGSKA (reference sequence). The CDR3, as DNA: TGCAGTGCTAGTTATCTGGGAGACTATGGCTACACCTTC. Residues: CSASYLGDYGYTF.

This clonotype appeared a few times. The chain joins TRBV12-3 or TRBV12-4 to TRBJ2-3, with no clear D. The CDR3 extends over 14 amino acids. V gave up 4 bases and J gave up 6 bases, with 14 bases separating them. The DNA of the CDR3 is TGTGCCAGCAGTTCCTTGGGCAGGATGGATACGCAGTATTTT. This sequence encodes CASSSLGRMDTQYF.

This clonotype showed up just a few times. The chain is built from TRBV20-1 and TRBJ1-3; D not resolved. V lost 1 base to trimming and J lost 3 bases, with 7 bases between them. Germline V gene data show CDR1 as DFQATT and CDR2 as SNEGSKA (reference sequence). The CDR3 has 13 amino acids. The CDR3 DNA is TGCAGTGCTAGAGGGCAGATTGGAAACACCATATATTTT. Its translation: CSARGQIGNTIYF.

This clonotype was seen more than once but under ten times. The gene calls are TRBV20-1 and TRBJ1-5; D unresolved. The CDR3 consists of 12 residues. V was clipped by 3 bases and J by 7 bases, with 10 bases between them. Looked up from germline, CDR1 is DFQATT and CDR2 is SNEGSKA (reference sequence). CDR3 sequence (DNA): TGCAGTGCTAGTGGCCCGGGGCAGCCCCAGCATTTT. This translates into CSASGPGQPQHF.

This clonotype has just a few counts. The chain recombines TRBV7-6 with TRBJ2-5; D unclear. The CDR3 extends over 14 amino acids. With 4 bases removed from V and 5 bases from J, the gap between germline ends came to 14 bases. CDR1 and CDR2 (germline): SGHVS, FNYEAQ. DNA for the CDR3: TGTGCCAGCAGCTCTCAGACTGGGTGGGAGACCCAGTACTTC. Its translation: CASSSQTGWETQYF.

This clonotype was observed many times. V and J are TRBV7-2 and TRBJ1-1; D is unresolved. The V end lost 2 bases, the J end lost 5 bases, and 12 bases lay between the germline ends. The germline gives CDR1 SGHTA, CDR2 FQGNSA. This CDR3 spans 14 amino acids. CDR3 amino acids: CASSLTYRRTEAFF. For the CDR3, the DNA is TGTGCCAGCAGCTTAACCTATCGGCGGACTGAAGCTTTCTTT.

The sample holds a few counts of this clonotype. One end of the junction is discordant with germline, which a read error may explain. The genes are TRBV5-1 and TRBJ1-6; D gene unclear. Per the germline V gene, CDR1 is SGHRS and CDR2 is YFSETQ. This CDR3 region has 12 residues. The CDR3 DNA sequence: TGCGCCAGCAGCTTTGAAAATTCCCCCCTCCACTTT. Its translation is CASSFENSPLHF.

The V and J genes are TRBV2 and TRBJ1-1; 7 bases align to TRBD1. Germline V CDR1 and CDR2: SNHLY, FYNNEI. V dropped 3 bases and J dropped 5; count of bases not matched to a gene: 3. The CDR3 spans 13 residues. The CDR3 coding sequence is TGTGCCAGCAGTGAGACAGGGCCAACTGAAGCTTTCTTT. Translation: CASSETGPTEAFF. Complete variable domain (other parts from reference TRBV2 and TRBJ1-1): EPEVTQTPSHQVTQMGQEVILRCVPISNHLYFYWYRQILGQKVEFLVSFYNNEISEKSEIFDDQFSVERPDGSNFTLKIRSTKLEDSAMYFCASSETGPTEAFFGQGTRLTVV.